This T cell receptor beta chain comes out of a study of T cells in Graves' hyperthyroidism and ophthalmopathy. The CDR3 contains 13 residues. Trimming cost V 8 bases and J 2 bases, with 11 bases left between them. Germline values: CDR1 MNHNS, CDR2 SASEGT. Study results and caveats: The blood repertoire included most of the expanded thyroid clonotypes above 0.001.

This clonotype was detected many times. Its matching antigen is unknown. For Graves' hyperthyroidism to be stable, ophthalmopathy could not progress within 18 months. RNA transcripts served as the template for amplifying TCR beta CDR3 regions. When the TCR CDR3 underwent first-round RT-PCR, the HTBI primer set was used. A single record per CDR3 protein comes from TCRdb applying MiXCR to the multiplex PCR reads. Here the sample spans some 620,000 distinct CDR3 sequences, 15% to 20% being singletons. The source of this sequence is a woman aged 25 to 39 with Graves' hyperthyroidism. V is TRBV6-1 and J is TRBJ2-3; D possibly matches TRBD1 or TRBD2 (5 bases each). Source material: blood. The CDR3: CASHLGTTDTQYF. The CDR3 DNA reads TGTGCCAGCCATCTGGGGACCACAGATACGCAGTATTTT.